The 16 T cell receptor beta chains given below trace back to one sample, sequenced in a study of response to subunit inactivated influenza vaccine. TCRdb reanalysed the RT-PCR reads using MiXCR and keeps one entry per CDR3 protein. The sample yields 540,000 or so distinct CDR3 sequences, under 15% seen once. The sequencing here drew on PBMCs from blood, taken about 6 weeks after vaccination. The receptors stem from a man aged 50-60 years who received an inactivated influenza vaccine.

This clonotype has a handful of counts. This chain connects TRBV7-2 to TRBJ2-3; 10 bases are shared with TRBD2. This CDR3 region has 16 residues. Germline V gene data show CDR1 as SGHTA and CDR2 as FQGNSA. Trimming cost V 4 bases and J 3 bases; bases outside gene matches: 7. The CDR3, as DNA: TGTGCCAGCAGCTCAAAGCGGGGGGGCTTAACAGATACGCAGTATTTT. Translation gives CASSSKRGGLTDTQYF.

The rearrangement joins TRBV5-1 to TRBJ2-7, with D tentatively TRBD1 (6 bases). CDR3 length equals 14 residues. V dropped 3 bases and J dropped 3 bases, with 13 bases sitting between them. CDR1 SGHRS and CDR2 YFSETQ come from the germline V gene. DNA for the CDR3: TGCGCCAGCAGCTCCAGAGGACAGAACTACGAGCAGTACTTC. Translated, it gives CASSSRGQNYEQYF.

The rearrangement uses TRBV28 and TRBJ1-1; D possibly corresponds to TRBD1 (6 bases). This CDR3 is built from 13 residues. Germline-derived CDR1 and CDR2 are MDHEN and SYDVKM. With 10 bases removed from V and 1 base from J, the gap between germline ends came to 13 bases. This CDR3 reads CATLSGANTEAFF. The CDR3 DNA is TGTGCCACCCTGTCAGGGGCGAACACTGAAGCTTTCTTT.

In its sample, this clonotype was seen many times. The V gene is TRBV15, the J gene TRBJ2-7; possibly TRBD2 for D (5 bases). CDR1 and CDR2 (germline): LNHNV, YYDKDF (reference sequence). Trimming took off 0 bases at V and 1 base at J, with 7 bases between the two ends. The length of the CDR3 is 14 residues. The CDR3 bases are TGTGCCACCAGCAGAGATCAGCGGTCCTACGAGCAGTACTTC. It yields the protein CATSRDQRSYEQYF. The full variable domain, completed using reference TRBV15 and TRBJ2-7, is DAMVIQNPRYQVTQFGKPVTLSCSQTLNHNVMYWYQQKSSQAPKLLFHYYDKDFNNEADTPDNFQSRRPNTSFCFLDIRSPGLGDTAMYLCATSRDQRSYEQYFGPGTRLTVT.

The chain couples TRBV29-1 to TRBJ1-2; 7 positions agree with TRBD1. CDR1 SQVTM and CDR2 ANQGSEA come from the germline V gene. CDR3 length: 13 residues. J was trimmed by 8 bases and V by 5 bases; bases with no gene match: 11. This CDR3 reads CSVIQGGAFGYTF. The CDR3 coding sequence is TGCAGCGTTATCCAAGGGGGCGCGTTCGGCTACACCTTC. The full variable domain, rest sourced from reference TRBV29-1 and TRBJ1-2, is SAVISQKPSRDICQRGTSLTIQCQVDSQVTMMFWYRQQPGQSLTLIATANQGSEATYESGFVIDKFPISRPNLTFSTLTVSNMSPEDSSIYLCSVIQGGAFGYTFGSGTRLTVV.

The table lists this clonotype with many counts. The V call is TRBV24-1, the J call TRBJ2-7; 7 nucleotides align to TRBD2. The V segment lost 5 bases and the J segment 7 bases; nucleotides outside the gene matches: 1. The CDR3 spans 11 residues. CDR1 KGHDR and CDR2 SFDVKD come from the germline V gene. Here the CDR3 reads CATSGGGEQYF. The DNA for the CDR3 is TGTGCCACCAGTGGGGGGGGAGAGCAGTACTTC.

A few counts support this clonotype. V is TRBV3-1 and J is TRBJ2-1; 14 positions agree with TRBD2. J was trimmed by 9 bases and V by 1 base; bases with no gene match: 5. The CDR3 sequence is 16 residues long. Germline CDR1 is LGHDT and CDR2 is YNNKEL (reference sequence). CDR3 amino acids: CASSQGLAGGLIEQFF. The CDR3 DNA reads TGTGCCAGCAGCCAAGGACTAGCGGGAGGGCTCATTGAGCAGTTCTTC.

CDR3 sequence reads: CASSPKADTQYF. The DNA for the CDR3 is TGTGCCAGCAGCCCCAAGGCGGATACGCAGTATTTT. The chain recombines TRBV7-9 with TRBJ2-3, with unresolved D. Germline CDR1 is SEHNR and CDR2 is FQNEAQ (reference sequence). The V gene lost 5 bases and the J gene lost 6 bases, with 9 bases spanning the gap. The CDR3 is 12 amino acids.

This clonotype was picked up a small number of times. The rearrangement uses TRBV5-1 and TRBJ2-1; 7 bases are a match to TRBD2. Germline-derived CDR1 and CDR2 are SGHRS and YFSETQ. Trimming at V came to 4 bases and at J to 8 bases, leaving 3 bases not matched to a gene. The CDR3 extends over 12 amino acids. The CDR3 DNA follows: TGCGCCAGCAGCCGTCGGGAGGATGAGCAGTTCTTC. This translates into CASSRREDEQFF. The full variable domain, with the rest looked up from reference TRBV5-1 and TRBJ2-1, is KAGVTQTPRYLIKTRGQQVTLSCSPISGHRSVSWYQQTPGQGLQFLFEYFSETQRNKGNFPGRFSGRQFSNSRSEMNVSTLELGDSALYLCASSRREDEQFFGPGTRLTVL.

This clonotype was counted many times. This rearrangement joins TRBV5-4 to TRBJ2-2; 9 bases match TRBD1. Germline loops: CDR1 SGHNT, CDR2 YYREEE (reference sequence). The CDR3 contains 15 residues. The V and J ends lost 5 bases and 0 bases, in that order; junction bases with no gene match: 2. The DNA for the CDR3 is TGTGCCAGCAGGGGACAGGGATCGAACACCGGGGAGCTGTTTTTT. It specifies CASRGQGSNTGELFF.

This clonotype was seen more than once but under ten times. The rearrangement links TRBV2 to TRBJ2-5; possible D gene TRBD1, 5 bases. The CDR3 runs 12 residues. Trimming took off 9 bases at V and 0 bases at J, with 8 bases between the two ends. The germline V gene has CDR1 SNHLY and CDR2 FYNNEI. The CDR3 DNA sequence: TGTGCCAGAAAGGGGTACCAAGAGACCCAGTACTTC. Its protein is CARKGYQETQYF. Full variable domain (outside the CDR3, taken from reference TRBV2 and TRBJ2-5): EPEVTQTPSHQVTQMGQEVILRCVPISNHLYFYWYRQILGQKVEFLVSFYNNEISEKSEIFDDQFSVERPDGSNFTLKIRSTKLEDSAMYFCARKGYQETQYFGPGTRLLVL.

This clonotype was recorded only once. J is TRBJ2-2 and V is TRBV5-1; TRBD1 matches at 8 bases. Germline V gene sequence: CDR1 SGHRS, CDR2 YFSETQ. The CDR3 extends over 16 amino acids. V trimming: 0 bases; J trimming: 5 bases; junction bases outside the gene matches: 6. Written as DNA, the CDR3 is TGCGCCAGCAGCTTGGACCAGGGGGCATTTACCGGGGAGCTGTTTTTT. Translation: CASSLDQGAFTGELFF.

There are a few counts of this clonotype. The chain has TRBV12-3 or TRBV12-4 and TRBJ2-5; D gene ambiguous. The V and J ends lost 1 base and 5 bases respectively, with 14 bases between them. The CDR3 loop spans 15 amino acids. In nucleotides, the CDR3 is TGTGCCAGCAGTTTAGGCATATCCGAAGGGGAGACCCAGTACTTC. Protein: CASSLGISEGETQYF.

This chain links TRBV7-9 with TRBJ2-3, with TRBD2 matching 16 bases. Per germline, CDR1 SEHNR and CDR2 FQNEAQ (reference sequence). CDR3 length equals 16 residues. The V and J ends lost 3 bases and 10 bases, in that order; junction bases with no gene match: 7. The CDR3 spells CASSFVGTSGRAAQYF. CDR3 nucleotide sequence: TGTGCCAGCAGCTTTGTTGGGACTAGCGGGAGGGCCGCGCAGTATTTT.

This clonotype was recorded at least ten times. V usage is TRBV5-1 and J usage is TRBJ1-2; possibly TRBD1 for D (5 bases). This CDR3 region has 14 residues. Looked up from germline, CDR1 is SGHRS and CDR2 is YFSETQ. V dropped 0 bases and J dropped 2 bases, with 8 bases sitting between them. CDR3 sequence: CASSLDRRNYGYTF. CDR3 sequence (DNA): TGCGCCAGCAGCTTGGACAGGAGGAACTATGGCTACACCTTC.

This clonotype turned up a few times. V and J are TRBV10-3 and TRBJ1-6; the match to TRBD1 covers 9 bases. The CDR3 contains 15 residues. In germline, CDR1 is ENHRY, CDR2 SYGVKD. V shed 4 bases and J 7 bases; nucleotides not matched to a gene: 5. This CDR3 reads CAISVDRGLNSPLHF. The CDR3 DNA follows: TGTGCCATCAGTGTGGACAGGGGATTGAATTCACCCCTCCACTTT.